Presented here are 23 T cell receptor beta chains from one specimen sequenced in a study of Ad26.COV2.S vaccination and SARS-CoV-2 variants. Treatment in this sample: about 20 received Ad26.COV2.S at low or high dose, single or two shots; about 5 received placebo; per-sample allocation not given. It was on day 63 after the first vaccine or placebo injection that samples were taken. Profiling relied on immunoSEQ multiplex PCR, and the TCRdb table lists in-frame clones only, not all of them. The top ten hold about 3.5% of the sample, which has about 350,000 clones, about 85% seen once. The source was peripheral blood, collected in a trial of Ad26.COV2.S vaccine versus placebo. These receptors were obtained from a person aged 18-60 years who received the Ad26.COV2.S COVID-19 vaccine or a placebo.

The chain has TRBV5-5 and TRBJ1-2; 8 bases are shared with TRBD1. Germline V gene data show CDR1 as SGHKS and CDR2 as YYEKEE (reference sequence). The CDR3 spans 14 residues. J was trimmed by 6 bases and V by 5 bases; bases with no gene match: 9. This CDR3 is CASRILTGADGYTF. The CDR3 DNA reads TGTGCCAGCAGAATCTTGACAGGGGCGGATGGCTACACCTTC.

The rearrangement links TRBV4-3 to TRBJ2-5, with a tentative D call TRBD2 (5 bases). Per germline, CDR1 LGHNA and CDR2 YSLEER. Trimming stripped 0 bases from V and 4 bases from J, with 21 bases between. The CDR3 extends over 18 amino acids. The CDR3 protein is CASSQDLGTRFGGETQYF. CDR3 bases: TGCGCCAGCAGCCAAGATCTAGGCACCCGGTTCGGAGGAGAGACCCAGTACTTC.

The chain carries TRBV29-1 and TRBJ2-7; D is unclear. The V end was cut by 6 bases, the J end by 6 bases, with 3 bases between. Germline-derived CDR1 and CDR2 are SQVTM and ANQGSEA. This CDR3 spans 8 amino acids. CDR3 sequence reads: CSVGEQYF. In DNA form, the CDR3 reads TGCAGCGTAGGCGAGCAGTACTTC.

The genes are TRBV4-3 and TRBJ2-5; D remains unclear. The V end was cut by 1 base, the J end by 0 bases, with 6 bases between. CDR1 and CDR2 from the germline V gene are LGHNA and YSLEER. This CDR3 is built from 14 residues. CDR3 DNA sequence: TGCGCCAGCAGCCAAGCAGTGTACCAAGAGACCCAGTACTTC. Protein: CASSQAVYQETQYF.

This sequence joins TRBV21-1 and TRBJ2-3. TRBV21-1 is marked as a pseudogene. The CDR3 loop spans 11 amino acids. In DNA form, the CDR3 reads TGTGCCGGTCCAAGTTGGGATACGCAGTATTTT. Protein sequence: CAGPSWDTQYF.

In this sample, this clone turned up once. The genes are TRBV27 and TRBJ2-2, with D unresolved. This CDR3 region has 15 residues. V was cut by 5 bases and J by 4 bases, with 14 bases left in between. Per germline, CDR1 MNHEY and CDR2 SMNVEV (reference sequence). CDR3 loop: CASSHGLMGTGELFF. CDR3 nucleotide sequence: TGTGCCAGCAGTCACGGCCTAATGGGCACCGGGGAGCTGTTTTTT.

Here the CDR3 reads CASSSIRDRRKNSPLHF. For the CDR3, the DNA is TGTGCCAGCAGCTCAATCCGGGACAGGCGGAAAAATTCACCCCTCCACTTT. This rearrangement joins TRBV11-2 to TRBJ1-6; 8 bases map to TRBD1. V lost 4 bases, J lost 7 bases, and 12 bases stayed unmatched. This CDR3 spans 17 amino acids. Germline V gene sequence: CDR1 SGHAT, CDR2 FQNNGV.

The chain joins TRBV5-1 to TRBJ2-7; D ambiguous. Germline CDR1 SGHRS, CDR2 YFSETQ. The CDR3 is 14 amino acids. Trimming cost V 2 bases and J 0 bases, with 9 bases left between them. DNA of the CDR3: TGCGCCAGCAGCTTTCAGTCAAGCTCCTACGAGCAGTACTTC. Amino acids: CASSFQSSSYEQYF.

CDR3 nucleotide sequence: TGTGCCAGCGCCGGCAGGGGGACAGATACGCAGTATTTT. Its protein product is CASAGRGTDTQYF. The chain employs TRBV3-1 (or the pseudogene TRBV3-2) and TRBJ2-3, with 7 bases fitting TRBD1. The germline CDR1 and CDR2 sequences are LGHDT and YNNKEL (reference sequence). This CDR3 region has 13 residues. V lost 8 bases to trimming and J lost 3 bases; unmatched junction nucleotides: 5.

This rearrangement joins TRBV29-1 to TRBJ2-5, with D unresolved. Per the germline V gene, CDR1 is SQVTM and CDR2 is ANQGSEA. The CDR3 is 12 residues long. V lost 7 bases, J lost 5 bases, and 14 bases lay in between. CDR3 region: CSGVSVAETQYF. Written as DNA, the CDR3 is TGCAGCGGAGTATCCGTCGCTGAGACCCAGTACTTC.

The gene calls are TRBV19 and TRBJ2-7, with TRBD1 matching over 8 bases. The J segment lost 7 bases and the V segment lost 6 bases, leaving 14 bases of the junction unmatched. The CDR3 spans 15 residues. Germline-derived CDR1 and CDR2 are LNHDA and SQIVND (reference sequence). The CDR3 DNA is TGTGCCAGTAGCCTTATGACAGGGGTCTCTCGGGAGCAGTACTTC. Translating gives CASSLMTGVSREQYF. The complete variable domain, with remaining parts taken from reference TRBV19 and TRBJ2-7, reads DGGITQSPKYLFRKEGQNVTLSCEQNLNHDAMYWYRQDPGQGLRLIYYSQIVNDFQKGDIAEGYSVSREKKESFPLTVTSAQKNPTAFYLCASSLMTGVSREQYFGPGTRLTVT.

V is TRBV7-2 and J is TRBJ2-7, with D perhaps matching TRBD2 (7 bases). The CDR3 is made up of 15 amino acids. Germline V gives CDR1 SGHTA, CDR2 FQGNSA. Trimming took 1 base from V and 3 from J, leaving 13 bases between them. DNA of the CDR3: TGTGCCAGCAGCTTAGGTGACGGGGGGCTCTACGAGCAGTACTTC. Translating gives CASSLGDGGLYEQYF.

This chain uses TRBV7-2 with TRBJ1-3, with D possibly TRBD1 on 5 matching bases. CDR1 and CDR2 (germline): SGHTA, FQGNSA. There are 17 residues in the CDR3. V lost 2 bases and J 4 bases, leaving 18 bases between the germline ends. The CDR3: CASSLRARGPQGNTIYF. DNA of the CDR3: TGTGCCAGCAGCTTACGAGCTAGGGGCCCCCAAGGAAACACCATATATTTT.

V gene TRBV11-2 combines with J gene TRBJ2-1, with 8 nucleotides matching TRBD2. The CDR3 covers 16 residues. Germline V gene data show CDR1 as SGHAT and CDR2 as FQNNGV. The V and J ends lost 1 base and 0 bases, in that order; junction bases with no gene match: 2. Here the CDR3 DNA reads TGTGCCAGCAGCTTAGGGGCGGGAGGCTCCTACAATGAGCAGTTCTTC. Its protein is CASSLGAGGSYNEQFF.

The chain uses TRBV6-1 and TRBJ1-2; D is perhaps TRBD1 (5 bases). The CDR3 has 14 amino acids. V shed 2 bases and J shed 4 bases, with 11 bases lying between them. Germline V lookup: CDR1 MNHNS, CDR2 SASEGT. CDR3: CASSESVGGYGYTF. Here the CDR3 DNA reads TGTGCCAGCAGTGAAAGTGTCGGGGGCTATGGCTACACCTTC.

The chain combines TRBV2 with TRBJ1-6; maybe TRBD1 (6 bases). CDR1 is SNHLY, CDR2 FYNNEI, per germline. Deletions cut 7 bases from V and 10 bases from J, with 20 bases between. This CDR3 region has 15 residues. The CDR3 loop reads CASIAPGQGESPLHF. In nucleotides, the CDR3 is TGTGCCAGCATTGCACCGGGACAAGGGGAATCACCCCTCCACTTT.

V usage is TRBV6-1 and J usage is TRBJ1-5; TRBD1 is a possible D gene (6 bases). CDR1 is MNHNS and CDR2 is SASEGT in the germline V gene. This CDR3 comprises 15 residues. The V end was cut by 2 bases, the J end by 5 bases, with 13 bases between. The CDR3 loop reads CASSERGASDQPQHF. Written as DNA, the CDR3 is TGTGCCAGCAGTGAACGGGGGGCGTCGGATCAGCCCCAGCATTTT.

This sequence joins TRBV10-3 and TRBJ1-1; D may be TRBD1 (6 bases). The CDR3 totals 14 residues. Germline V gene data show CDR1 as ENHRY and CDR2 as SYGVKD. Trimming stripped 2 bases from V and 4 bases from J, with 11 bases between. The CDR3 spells CAISEAGEGTEAFF. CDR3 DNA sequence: TGTGCCATCAGTGAGGCAGGGGAGGGCACTGAAGCTTTCTTT.

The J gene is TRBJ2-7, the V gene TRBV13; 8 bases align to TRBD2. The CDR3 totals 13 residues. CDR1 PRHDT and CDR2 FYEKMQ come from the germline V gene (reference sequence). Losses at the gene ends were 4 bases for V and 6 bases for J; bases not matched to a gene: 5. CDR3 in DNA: TGTGCCAGCAGCTCACTTCTAGCGGGCGAGCAGTACTTC. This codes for CASSSLLAGEQYF.

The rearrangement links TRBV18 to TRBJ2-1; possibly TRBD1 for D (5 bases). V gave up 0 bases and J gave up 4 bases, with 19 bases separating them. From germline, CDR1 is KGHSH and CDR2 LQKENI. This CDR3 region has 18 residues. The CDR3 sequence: CASSPPFAQGRVYNEQFF. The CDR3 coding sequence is TGTGCCAGCTCACCACCGTTTGCGCAGGGCAGGGTGTACAATGAGCAGTTCTTC.

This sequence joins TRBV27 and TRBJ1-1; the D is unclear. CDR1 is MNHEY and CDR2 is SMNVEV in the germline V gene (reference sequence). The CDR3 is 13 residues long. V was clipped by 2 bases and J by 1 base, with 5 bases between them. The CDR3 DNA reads TGTGCCAGCAGTTTAACGGCGAACACTGAAGCTTTCTTT. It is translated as CASSLTANTEAFF.

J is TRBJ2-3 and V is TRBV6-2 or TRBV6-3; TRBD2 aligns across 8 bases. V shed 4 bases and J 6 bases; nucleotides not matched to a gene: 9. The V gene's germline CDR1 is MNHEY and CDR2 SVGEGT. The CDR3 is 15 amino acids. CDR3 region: CASSSAGTRADTQYF. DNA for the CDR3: TGTGCCAGCAGTTCCGCCGGGACTAGGGCGGATACGCAGTATTTT.

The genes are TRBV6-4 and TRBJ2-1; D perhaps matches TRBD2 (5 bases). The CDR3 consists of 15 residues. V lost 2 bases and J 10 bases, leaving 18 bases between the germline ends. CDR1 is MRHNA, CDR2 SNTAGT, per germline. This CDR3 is CASSDRLADQYEQFF. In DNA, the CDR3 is TGTGCCAGCAGTGACAGGCTAGCAGATCAATACGAGCAGTTCTTC.